One sample yielded the 3 T cell receptor beta chains listed below, sequenced in a study of blood T cells in healthy people across ages. A second about 7 to 12 cycle PCR used barcoded and J-beta primers. TCRdb called the 5' RACE reads again in MiXCR, with one record for every CDR3 protein. The sample gives around 1,500,000 distinct CDR3 sequences, under 30% of which show up once; roughly 8.2% is in the top ten. The sequencing sample was made of blood. The receptors stem from a woman in her thirties in good health.

This clonotype was picked up a small number of times. The V and J genes are TRBV25-1 and TRBJ2-7; D is possibly TRBD2 (6 bases). Trimming pared 3 bases from V and 6 bases from J, leaving 15 bases between. The CDR3 length is 14 residues. The V gene's germline CDR1 is MGHDK and CDR2 SYGVNS. CDR3 in amino acids: CASSDWGGGSEQYF. The CDR3 coding sequence is TGTGCCAGCAGTGATTGGGGTGGGGGGAGCGAGCAGTACTTC.

The V call is TRBV29-1, the J call TRBJ2-1, with 7 positions matching TRBD1. The CDR3 consists of 13 residues. J was trimmed by 5 bases and V by 7 bases; bases with no gene match: 8. Germline-derived CDR1 and CDR2 are SQVTM and ANQGSEA. This CDR3 reads CSAGTDPHNEQFF. The CDR3 DNA follows: TGCAGCGCTGGGACAGACCCCCACAATGAGCAGTTCTTC.

This clonotype was seen only a few times. This chain connects TRBV3-1 to TRBJ2-5; no definite D call. The V end lost 2 bases, the J end lost 0 bases, and 7 bases lay between the germline ends. CDR3 length equals 14 residues. The germline V gene encodes CDR1 LGHDT and CDR2 YNNKEL (reference sequence). CDR3 in amino acids: CASSQIPNQETQYF. The CDR3 coding sequence is TGTGCCAGCAGCCAAATACCCAACCAAGAGACCCAGTACTTC.